The 17 T cell receptor beta chains in this list originate from one sample, sequenced in a study of T cell responses to AZD1222 COVID-19 vaccine. Assay used: immunoSEQ multiplex PCR; TCRdb lists only in-frame clones, some missing. The sample has about 92,000 clones; 65% to 90% are singletons. The sample in question was peripheral blood, obtained on day 0 of AZD1222 vaccination. Receptors originate from an adult in good health.

V and J are TRBV3-1 (or the pseudogene TRBV3-2) and TRBJ1-2; D is undetermined. Germline assignment: CDR1 LGHDT and CDR2 YNNKEL (reference sequence). The CDR3 length is 16 residues. Trimming removed 1 base from V and 3 bases from J, with 15 bases in between. The CDR3 loop is CASSQGGREGYYGYTF. The DNA for the CDR3 is TGTGCCAGCAGCCAAGGAGGTCGGGAGGGTTACTATGGCTACACCTTC.

This chain links TRBV3-1 (or the pseudogene TRBV3-2) with TRBJ2-7; unclear D gene. Germline assignment: CDR1 LGHDT and CDR2 YNNKEL (reference sequence). CDR3 size: 17 residues. V lost 1 base, J lost 1 base, and 17 bases lay in between. The DNA of the CDR3 is TGTGCCAGCAGCCAAGTCGAGTCGGCAGGAACATCCTACGAGCAGTACTTC. It specifies CASSQVESAGTSYEQYF.

The V gene is TRBV3-1 (or the pseudogene TRBV3-2), the J gene TRBJ2-5; TRBD2 agrees at 7 bases. The V and J ends lost 6 bases and 1 base, in that order; junction bases with no gene match: 5. The CDR3 totals 14 residues. Germline assignment: CDR1 LGHDT and CDR2 YNNKEL (reference sequence). CDR3 nucleotides: TGTGCCAGCAGTAGCGGGCCTCTCCAAGAGACCCAGTACTTC. Its translation: CASSSGPLQETQYF.

The V call is TRBV2, the J call TRBJ2-5, with a weak D call TRBD1 (6 bases). This CDR3 has 13 amino acids. Germline V CDR1 and CDR2: SNHLY, FYNNEI. V was cut by 11 bases and J by 5 bases, with 18 bases left in between. CDR3 region: CAGSRGWGETQYF. As DNA, the CDR3 is TGTGCCGGTTCCAGGGGCTGGGGGGAGACCCAGTACTTC.

The chain carries TRBV5-4 and TRBJ1-3; 9 nucleotides line up with TRBD1. CDR1 is SGHNT and CDR2 is YYREEE in the germline V gene (reference sequence). V dropped 2 bases and J dropped 2; count of bases not matched to a gene: 5. The CDR3 consists of 16 residues. This CDR3 reads CASSFGTGTPGNTIYF. As DNA, the CDR3 is TGTGCCAGCAGCTTCGGGACAGGGACTCCTGGAAACACCATATATTTT.

The rearrangement uses TRBV18 and TRBJ1-2; 10 bases map to TRBD1. The CDR3 sequence is 14 residues long. V shed 2 bases and J 7 bases; nucleotides not matched to a gene: 4. Per germline, CDR1 KGHSH and CDR2 LQKENI. The CDR3 DNA sequence: TGTGCCAGCTCACCAGGGACAGGGGTCTTTGGCTACACCTTC. It is translated as CASSPGTGVFGYTF.

The chain uses TRBV7-8 and TRBJ1-1; tentative D call: TRBD1 (5 bases). V was clipped by 7 bases and J by 7 bases, with 13 bases between them. Germline V gene data show CDR1 as SGHVS and CDR2 as FQNEAQ. This CDR3 comprises 12 residues. CDR3 region: CASIQTGREAFF. CDR3 nucleotides: TGTGCCAGCATCCAAACGGGGCGTGAAGCTTTCTTT.

This chain uses TRBV5-1 with TRBJ1-1; 8 nucleotides match TRBD1. Germline V gene sequence: CDR1 SGHRS, CDR2 YFSETQ. The junction had 4 bases not matched to a gene; V was cut back by 6 bases and J by 0 bases. There are 14 residues in the CDR3. The CDR3 region is CASTLTGVNTEAFF. For the CDR3, the DNA is TGCGCCAGCACCCTGACAGGGGTGAACACTGAAGCTTTCTTT.

A few counts support this clone. The J gene is TRBJ2-5, the V gene TRBV11-2, with D perhaps being TRBD1 or TRBD2 (5 bases each). Trimming cost V 0 bases and J 5 bases, with 19 bases left between them. Germline lookup yields CDR1 SGHAT and CDR2 FQNNGV. There are 17 residues in the CDR3. The CDR3 reads CASSLDGFRGPRETQYF. Here the CDR3 DNA reads TGTGCCAGCAGCTTAGATGGGTTCCGGGGCCCTAGGGAGACCCAGTACTTC.

The V and J genes are TRBV7-2 and TRBJ2-7; tentative D call: TRBD2 (6 bases). The CDR3 spans 15 residues. Germline CDR1 SGHTA, CDR2 FQGNSA. Between the trimmed V and J ends, which lost 0 bases and 1 base, there was a span of 10 bases. CDR3 residues: CASSLAGGNSYEQYF. CDR3 DNA sequence: TGTGCCAGCAGCTTAGCTGGGGGGAATTCCTACGAGCAGTACTTC. Variable domain in full (rest from reference TRBV7-2 and TRBJ2-7): GAGVSQSPSNKVTEKGKDVELRCDPISGHTALYWYRQSLGQGLEFLIYFQGNSAPDKSGLPSDRFSAERTGGSVSTLTIQRTQQEDSAVYLCASSLAGGNSYEQYFGPGTRLTVT.

The chain links TRBV6-5 to TRBJ2-4; possibly TRBD1 for D (5 bases). Germline V gene data show CDR1 as MNHEY and CDR2 as SVGAGI. Trimming removed 0 bases from V and 3 bases from J, with 9 bases in between. The CDR3 has 15 amino acids. The DNA of the CDR3 is TGTGCCAGCAGTTACTCGGGGCTGGGCAAAAACATTCAGTACTTC. It codes for CASSYSGLGKNIQYF.

The chain links TRBV23-1 to TRBJ2-7; 12 bases fit TRBD1. TRBV23-1 is an ORF, and what it does is uncertain. The CDR3 is 13 amino acids. The trim removed 9 bases at V and 7 bases at J, leaving 7 bases unmatched. The chain's CDR3 is CASRDRGQVEQYF. In nucleotides, the CDR3 is TGCGCCAGTCGGGACAGGGGGCAGGTAGAGCAGTACTTC.

The chain couples TRBV10-3 to TRBJ2-1; 12 bases align to TRBD2. J gave up 8 bases and V 8 bases, and 10 bases lay outside the gene matches. CDR1 and CDR2 (germline): ENHRY, SYGVKD. This CDR3 has 15 residues. DNA of the CDR3: TGTGCCATCGAGACTAGCGGGAGCTCGCGGGATGAGCAGTTCTTC. Its protein product is CAIETSGSSRDEQFF.

The chain combines TRBV2 with TRBJ2-5; TRBD2 matches at 10 bases. The CDR3 is 15 amino acids. V was clipped by 5 bases and J by 3 bases; unmatched bases: 6. Per the germline V gene, CDR1 is SNHLY and CDR2 is FYNNEI. CDR3: CASSSSGRGEETQYF. The CDR3 DNA reads as TGTGCCAGCAGTTCTAGCGGGAGAGGGGAAGAGACCCAGTACTTC.

The gene calls are TRBV23-1 and TRBJ1-5; no definite D call. TRBV23-1 is treated as an ORF (open reading frame) with a function not yet certain. CDR3 length: 15 amino acids. V lost 2 bases and J 7 bases, leaving 15 bases between the germline ends. CDR3: CASSQGGVERQPQHF. The DNA for the CDR3 is TGCGCCAGCAGTCAAGGCGGGGTAGAACGGCAGCCCCAGCATTTT.

This clone showed up just a few times. The chain combines TRBV19 with TRBJ1-1, with 9 nucleotides matching TRBD1. V was clipped by 4 bases and J by 4 bases; unmatched bases: 4. CDR3 length: 14 residues. Looked up from germline, CDR1 is LNHDA and CDR2 is SQIVND (reference sequence). This CDR3 reads CASSKQGASTEAFF. For the CDR3, the DNA is TGTGCCAGTAGTAAACAGGGGGCGAGCACTGAAGCTTTCTTT.

This clone was picked up a small number of times. The chain has TRBV6-5 and TRBJ1-1; 8 bases match TRBD1. Trimming took 3 bases from V and 6 from J; bases not matched to a gene: 3. Germline V gene lookup returns CDR1 MNHEY and CDR2 SVGAGI. CDR3 length: 13 residues. The CDR3, as DNA: TGTGCCAGCAGTTATCAGGGGGCGGCTGAAGCTTTCTTT. This encodes CASSYQGAAEAFF.